The next 8 T cell receptor beta chains were all read from a single sample in a study of T-cell reconstitution after alpha-beta-depleted transplantation in children. The library targeted TCRbeta and was prepared with unique molecular identifiers. TCRdb itself ran the PCR reads through MiXCR, one entry per CDR3 protein. The sample holds about 540,000 distinct CDR3 sequences, roughly 18% seen once. The sample was PBMCs from the stem cell graft donor, taken from the stem cell graft. All receptors come from a human donor who donated a stem cell graft to a child with acute lymphoblastic leukemia.

This chain joins TRBV3-1 and TRBJ2-1; 7 positions agree with TRBD2. The CDR3 loop spans 15 amino acids. Germline V gene sequence: CDR1 LGHDT, CDR2 YNNKEL (reference sequence). Unmatched junction bases numbered 11, after V lost 4 bases and J lost 8 bases. In DNA form, the CDR3 reads TGTGCCAGCAGCCCGGTAGGCGGGAGTGGCGATGAGCAGTTCTTC. Amino acids: CASSPVGGSGDEQFF.

This sequence joins TRBV5-1 and TRBJ2-2; 8 bases agree with TRBD2. The germline V gene has CDR1 SGHRS and CDR2 YFSETQ. V gave up 5 bases and J gave up 5 bases; unmatched junction bases: 8. The CDR3 runs 15 residues. The CDR3 is CASSYWLAGTGELFF. The CDR3 DNA is TGCGCCAGCAGTTACTGGTTAGCGGGGACCGGGGAGCTGTTTTTT.

This clonotype occurred many times. The V gene is TRBV5-1, the J gene TRBJ2-7, with TRBD2 matching over 10 bases. Unmatched junction bases numbered 1, after V lost 3 bases and J lost 4 bases. The CDR3 spans 13 residues. Germline lookup yields CDR1 SGHRS and CDR2 YFSETQ. The CDR3 region has the DNA TGCGCCAGCAGCTCTAGCGGGAGTTACGAGCAGTACTTC. It encodes CASSSSGSYEQYF.

The J gene is TRBJ2-1, the V gene TRBV5-1, with 7 bases identical to TRBD2. V shed 5 bases and J 8 bases; nucleotides not matched to a gene: 10. The germline V gene has CDR1 SGHRS and CDR2 YFSETQ. The CDR3 contains 14 residues. CDR3 amino acids: CASRVREINHEQFF. DNA of the CDR3: TGCGCCAGCAGGGTGCGGGAGATCAACCATGAGCAGTTCTTC.

The rearrangement links TRBV12-3 or TRBV12-4 to TRBJ2-5; D perhaps matches TRBD1 (6 bases). The CDR3 length is 13 residues. V shed 5 bases and J shed 3 bases, with 10 bases lying between them. CDR3 residues: CASSRTVKETQYF. In DNA form, the CDR3 reads TGTGCCAGCAGTCGGACAGTCAAAGAGACCCAGTACTTC.

The chain uses TRBV5-1 and TRBJ2-1; 9 nucleotides line up with TRBD2. The CDR3 contains 17 residues. The germline CDR1 and CDR2 sequences are SGHRS and YFSETQ. V was pared by 2 bases and J by 3 bases, with 9 bases of the junction left unmatched. CDR3 in DNA: TGCGCCAGCAGCTTAACTAGCGGGTCAATAAACTACAATGAGCAGTTCTTC. The encoded protein is CASSLTSGSINYNEQFF.

Only a few counts were recorded for this clonotype. The chain recombines TRBV13 with TRBJ1-1; D remains ambiguous. This CDR3 has 14 amino acids. From germline, CDR1 is PRHDT and CDR2 FYEKMQ (reference sequence). V was cut by 5 bases and J by 1 base, with 11 bases left in between. The CDR3 reads CASSPEGRNTEAFF. The CDR3 DNA reads as TGTGCCAGCAGCCCCGAAGGCAGGAACACTGAAGCTTTCTTT.

This clonotype has more than one count but fewer than ten. The chain uses TRBV12-3 or TRBV12-4 and TRBJ2-7; 14 nucleotides align to TRBD2. CDR3 length equals 16 residues. V shed 4 bases, J shed 5 bases, and the junction held 7 bases outside the gene matches. The DNA of the CDR3 is TGTGCCAGCAGTTCCGGGACTAGCGGGGGAATGGACGAGCAGTACTTC. This gives the protein CASSSGTSGGMDEQYF.